The present TCR beta chain was sequenced within a study of cytomegalovirus exposure and HLA in healthy donors. Study results and caveats: In a later analysis, at a false discovery rate of 0.05, 15,000 to 20,000 TCR beta sequences were associated with HLA alleles.

60 Vbeta and 13 Jbeta primers were used in PCR. Only in-frame clones appear in the TCRdb table, and some are missing; sequencing was by immunoSEQ multiplex PCR. Found here are 160,000 or so clones, 72% of them singletons; the top ten hold about 2.5%. Germline V gives CDR1 MNHNS, CDR2 SASEGT. V gave up 6 bases and J gave up 2 bases, with 5 bases separating them. The length of the CDR3 is 12 residues. This clone was picked up a small number of times. The target antigen is unknown. The rearrangement joins TRBV6-1 to TRBJ1-5; D remains ambiguous. Sequences were obtained from PBMCs. This TCR came from a human donor in good health. The CDR3: CASRQGNQPQHF. CDR3 sequence (DNA): TGTGCCAGCAGGCAGGGCAATCAGCCCCAGCATTTT.